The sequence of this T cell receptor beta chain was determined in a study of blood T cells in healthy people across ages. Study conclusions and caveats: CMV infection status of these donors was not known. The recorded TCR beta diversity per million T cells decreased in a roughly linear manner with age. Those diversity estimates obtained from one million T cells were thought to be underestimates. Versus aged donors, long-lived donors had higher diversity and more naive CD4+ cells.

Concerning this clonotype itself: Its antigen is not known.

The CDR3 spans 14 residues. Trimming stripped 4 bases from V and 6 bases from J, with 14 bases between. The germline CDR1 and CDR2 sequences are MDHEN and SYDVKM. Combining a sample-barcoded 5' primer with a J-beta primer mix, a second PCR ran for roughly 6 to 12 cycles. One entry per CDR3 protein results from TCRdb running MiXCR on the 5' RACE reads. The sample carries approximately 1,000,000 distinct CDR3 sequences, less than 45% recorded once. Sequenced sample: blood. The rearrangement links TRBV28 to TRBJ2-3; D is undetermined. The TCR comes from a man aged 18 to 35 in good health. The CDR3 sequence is CASSSPAAQDTQYF. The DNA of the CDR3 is TGTGCCAGCAGTTCCCCCGCCGCCCAGGATACGCAGTATTTT.